In its sample, the clone carrying this T cell receptor beta chain is medium-sized (0.01 to 0.1%). Its antigen is unidentified. Documented treatment: randomized to nivolumab then ipilimumab (arm A) or the reverse (arm B). Produced via immunoSEQ multiplex PCR; TCRdb's table is partial and in-frame only. Among thousands of clones listed, about a quarter were seen once. These data belong to a study of sequential checkpoint blockade in melanoma. On the study more broadly: First-line arms were nivolumab then ipilimumab, or the reverse, randomized 1:1. DNA from around 87 pretreatment tumor samples underwent TCRβ immunosequencing. Study conclusions and caveats: For nivolumab-first patients, baseline tumor clonality was associated with response.

Germline V CDR1 and CDR2: GTSNPN, SVGIG (reference sequence). Trimming took 0 bases from V and 3 from J, leaving 7 bases between them. This CDR3 comprises 13 residues. The chain has TRBV30 and TRBJ2-3; no reliable D call. The sequenced sample was tumor tissue (inferred from file names), obtained from a patient given nivolumab and ipilimumab in sequence. The source is a human donor with melanoma. CDR3 in amino acids: CAWSVQGTDTQYF. In nucleotides, the CDR3 is TGTGCCTGGAGTGTACAAGGGACAGATACGCAGTATTTT.